The clone carrying this TCR beta chain was detected only once. Its antigen is currently unknown. Time point meaning: week 35, safety follow-up. Vaccination comprised doses that each held 300 ug of mutant IDH1 20-mer peptide, plus topical imiquimod. Sequencing was performed with immunoSEQ multiplex PCR; in TCRdb, only in-frame clones are kept and a portion is missing. The sample includes roughly 69,000 clones, approximately 86% seen only once; the top ten take approximately 2%. The V and J ends lost 6 bases and 8 bases respectively, with 20 bases between them. The CDR3 extends over 15 amino acids. Germline V gives CDR1 SGHRS, CDR2 YFSETQ. This sample was taken from a study of a mutant IDH1 vaccine in newly diagnosed glioma. Study-wide context: The initiation of vaccination occurred 4-6 weeks after radiotherapy alone, or with temozolomide cycles.

The material was PBMCs, obtained from a glioma patient whose treatment included an IDH1 peptide vaccine. The clonotype originates from a man between 25 and 39 years old with glioma. This sequence joins TRBV5-1 and TRBJ1-4; no definite D call. The CDR3 nucleotides are TGCGCCAGCACCCTGAGAGGAGGGTCGTGGGAAAAACTGTTTTTT. It encodes CASTLRGGSWEKLFF.